These 8 T cell receptor beta chains were all obtained from the same sample, sequenced in a study of T cells after yellow fever vaccination. TCRdb fed the 5' RACE reads into MiXCR, producing one record per CDR3 protein. The sample has hundreds of thousands of distinct CDR3 sequences, about 5.2% seen once. Sequencing used CD4+ T cells sorted from PBMCs, obtained on the day of the yellow fever booster vaccination. Receptors were obtained from a man between 18 and 35 years old who received the YFV17D yellow fever vaccine.

This clonotype has only a few counts. This chain links TRBV29-1 with TRBJ2-5, with 7 bases lining up with TRBD1. This CDR3 comprises 12 residues. Germline V CDR1 and CDR2: SQVTM, ANQGSEA. The V and J ends lost 5 bases and 2 bases, in that order; junction bases with no gene match: 2. The DNA for the CDR3 is TGCAGCGTTAGGGGGCCTCAAGAGACCCAGTACTTC. It translates to CSVRGPQETQYF.

This clonotype has only a few counts. The rearrangement uses TRBV5-8 and TRBJ2-5; 10 positions match TRBD2. V dropped 0 bases and J dropped 3; count of bases not matched to a gene: 14. The CDR3 contains 19 residues. CDR1 is SGHTS, CDR2 YDEGEE, per germline. The CDR3 spells CASSLAGTSGGAGEETQYF. The CDR3 bases are TGTGCCAGCAGCTTGGCTGGTACGAGCGGGGGGGCCGGAGAAGAGACCCAGTACTTC. Drawing the rest from reference TRBV5-8 and TRBJ2-5, the complete variable domain is EAGVTQSPTHLIKTRGQQATLRCSPISGHTSVYWYQQALGLGLQFLLWYDEGEERNRGNFPPRFSGRQFPNYSSELNVNALELEDSALYLCASSLAGTSGGAGEETQYFGPGTRLLVL.

This clonotype has at least ten counts. The gene calls are TRBV7-2 and TRBJ2-7; D unclear. Germline V gene data show CDR1 as SGHTA and CDR2 as FQGNSA. The CDR3 runs to 12 residues. The ends were cut back, 5 bases at V and 2 bases at J, with 7 bases in the middle. The CDR3 region has the DNA TGTGCCAGCAGCCTTCCCACCTACGAGCAGTACTTC. Protein product: CASSLPTYEQYF.

This clonotype showed up many times. The CDR3 nucleotides read TGTGCCAGCAGCTCCGGGACAGGGGGGATTGAGGAAAAACTGTTTTTT. Amino acids: CASSSGTGGIEEKLFF. V and J are TRBV7-9 and TRBJ1-4, with 11 bases that match TRBD1. V lost 4 bases and J lost 8; bases outside the gene matches: 9. This CDR3 is built from 16 residues. Germline CDR1 reads SEHNR; CDR2 reads FQNEAQ (reference sequence). The variable domain in full, completed from reference TRBV7-9 and TRBJ1-4, reads DTGVSQNPRHKITKRGQNVTFRCDPISEHNRLYWYRQTLGQGPEFLTYFQNEAQLEKSRLLSDRFSAERPKGSFSTLEIQRTEQGDSAMYLCASSSGTGGIEEKLFFGSGTQLSVL.

This clonotype was observed at least ten times. The V call is TRBV7-9, the J call TRBJ2-1; D perhaps matches TRBD2 (5 bases). The CDR3 is made up of 11 amino acids. CDR1 is SEHNR, CDR2 FQNEAQ, per germline (reference sequence). V lost 7 bases and J lost 12, with 13 bases in between. CDR3 sequence: CASTPGNRQFF. The CDR3 nucleotides read TGTGCCAGCACCCCCGGGAATAGGCAGTTCTTC.

The V call is TRBV7-9, the J call TRBJ1-1, with a tentative D call TRBD1 (6 bases). Germline CDR1 is SEHNR and CDR2 is FQNEAQ (reference sequence). Trimming pared 7 bases from V and 5 bases from J, leaving 11 bases between. The CDR3 runs to 12 residues. CDR3 region: CASTVGATEAFF. The CDR3 DNA sequence: TGTGCCAGCACCGTGGGGGCGACTGAAGCTTTCTTT.

V gene TRBV12-5 combines with J gene TRBJ2-3; 8 bases fit TRBD1. This CDR3 contains 16 residues. Germline loops: CDR1 LGHNT, CDR2 FRNRAP. Germline trimming cut 4 bases from V and 2 bases from J; bases unmatched to any gene: 8. The CDR3 region is CASGSSGQGYTDTQYF. For the CDR3, the DNA is TGTGCTAGTGGTTCGTCTGGACAGGGATACACAGATACGCAGTATTTT.

This clonotype was seen more than once but under ten times. The chain recombines TRBV12-3 or TRBV12-4 with TRBJ2-7; D is unclear. V was trimmed by 6 bases and J by 5 bases, leaving 17 bases between them. The CDR3 runs 14 residues. CDR3 amino acids: CASSPPYLRDEQYV. CDR3 bases: TGTGCCAGCAGCCCACCTTATCTGAGAGACGAGCAGTACGTC.